A single sample gave rise to the 15 T cell receptor beta chains below, sequenced in a study of blood T cell repertoires in COVID-19. Sequenced by immunoSEQ multiplex PCR; TCRdb stores in-frame clones only, minus some. The profile covers about 270,000 clones, with roughly nine tenths appearing a single time and around 12% taken by the ten largest. Sequences were obtained from peripheral blood. The receptors stem from a woman in her thirties with COVID-19, enrolled during active disease.

The V gene is TRBV9, the J gene TRBJ2-7; D perhaps matches TRBD2 (6 bases). Germline CDR1 is SGDLS and CDR2 is YYNGEE. This CDR3 has 14 amino acids. V lost 0 bases and J lost 6, with 13 bases in between. The CDR3 nucleotides are TGTGCCAGCAGCGTAGGTGGAGGGTGGGGCGAGCAGTACTTC. It translates to CASSVGGGWGEQYF.

The CDR3 nucleotides read TGTGCCAGTACGAACTCACTTCGTACTCTAACCGGGGAGCTGTTTTTT. The encoded protein is CASTNSLRTLTGELFF. V and J are TRBV19 and TRBJ2-2, with D hard to call. The CDR3 spans 16 residues. V lost 7 bases, J lost 5 bases, and 20 bases lay in between. Germline loops: CDR1 LNHDA, CDR2 SQIVND (reference sequence). The full variable domain, in which reference TRBV19 and TRBJ2-2 provide the parts outside the CDR3, is DGGITQSPKYLFRKEGQNVTLSCEQNLNHDAMYWYRQDPGQGLRLIYYSQIVNDFQKGDIAEGYSVSREKKESFPLTVTSAQKNPTAFYLCASTNSLRTLTGELFFGEGSRLTVL.

V gene TRBV5-1 combines with J gene TRBJ2-3; D might be TRBD1 (5 bases). The CDR3 is 14 amino acids. The germline V gene encodes CDR1 SGHRS and CDR2 YFSETQ. V was cut by 4 bases and J by 4 bases, with 13 bases left in between. CDR3 in DNA: TGCGCCAGCAGCGAAAGTGTGGGGCCAGATACGCAGTATTTT. Translating it yields CASSESVGPDTQYF.

The V gene is TRBV6-5, the J gene TRBJ1-3; 8 bases align to TRBD1. CDR1 MNHEY and CDR2 SVGAGI come from the germline V gene. The J segment lost 0 bases and the V segment lost 2 bases, leaving 3 bases of the junction unmatched. This CDR3 contains 16 residues. DNA for the CDR3: TGTGCCAGCAGTTACACGGACAGGGTCTCTGGAAACACCATATATTTT. Protein sequence: CASSYTDRVSGNTIYF.

The chain recombines TRBV6-2 or TRBV6-3 with TRBJ2-7; TRBD2 matches at 7 bases. The J segment lost 7 bases and the V segment lost 4 bases, leaving 4 bases of the junction unmatched. Germline V gives CDR1 MNHEY, CDR2 SVGEGT. The CDR3 is 12 residues long. The CDR3 bases are TGTGCCAGCAGTTGGGGGACTACGGAGCAGTACTTC. Protein sequence: CASSWGTTEQYF.

V gene TRBV6-5 combines with J gene TRBJ2-3, with a weak D call TRBD2 (5 bases). V was clipped by 6 bases and J by 0 bases, with 13 bases between them. CDR1 is MNHEY, CDR2 SVGAGI, per germline. The length of the CDR3 is 15 residues. The CDR3 sequence: CASSPWAGSTDTQYF. DNA of the CDR3: TGTGCCAGCAGCCCATGGGCGGGTAGCACAGATACGCAGTATTTT.

This clone was observed a few times. The J gene is TRBJ1-1, the V gene TRBV5-6, with D possibly TRBD1 on 5 matching bases. Trimming took 4 bases from V and 8 from J, leaving 15 bases between them. This CDR3 is built from 13 residues. Germline values: CDR1 SGHDT, CDR2 YYEEEE. The CDR3 DNA follows: TGTGCCAGCAGCCCCTCACCGACAGCCGAAGCTTTCTTT. Protein: CASSPSPTAEAFF.

The CDR3 reads CASSSQGPNYSPLHF. CDR3 bases: TGTGCCAGCAGTTCTCAGGGTCCTAATTATTCACCCCTCCACTTT. V usage is TRBV6-5 and J usage is TRBJ1-6; TRBD1 might be the D (5 bases). V gave up 4 bases and J gave up 8 bases, with 15 bases separating them. The CDR3 covers 15 residues. CDR1 and CDR2 from the germline V gene are MNHEY and SVGAGI.

The rearrangement uses TRBV2 and TRBJ1-1; TRBD1 is a possible D gene (6 bases). Germline V CDR1 and CDR2: SNHLY, FYNNEI. V was pared by 3 bases and J by 1 base, with 6 bases between. This CDR3 is built from 13 residues. CDR3 coding DNA: TGTGCCAGCAGTGAGGGGGCGAACACTGAAGCTTTCTTT. It specifies CASSEGANTEAFF.

V gene TRBV21-1 combines with J gene TRBJ1-4; the table's TRBD1 call for D was not verified on the DNA. TRBV21-1 corresponds to a pseudogene. The CDR3 loop spans 14 amino acids. CDR3 sequence reads: CASSTDRGEVKLFF. The CDR3 DNA is TGTGCCAGCAGCACGGACAGGGGGGAGGTAAAACTGTTTTTT.

V gene TRBV7-9 combines with J gene TRBJ2-5, with 9 positions matching TRBD2. Losses at the gene ends were 5 bases for V and 3 bases for J; bases not matched to a gene: 7. CDR1 is SEHNR and CDR2 is FQNEAQ in the germline V gene (reference sequence). This CDR3 comprises 15 residues. The CDR3 region has the DNA TGTGCCAGCAGCCTCGGACTAGCGAGGGAAGAGACCCAGTACTTC. Protein sequence: CASSLGLAREETQYF.

CDR3 DNA sequence: TGCGCCAGCAGCTTGGTTGGGGGCCGGTCCTCTGGGGCCAACGTCCTGACTTTC. It translates to CASSLVGGRSSGANVLTF. The V gene is TRBV5-1, the J gene TRBJ2-6; a possible D gene is TRBD1 (6 bases). This CDR3 is 18 amino acids long. CDR1 and CDR2 from the germline V gene are SGHRS and YFSETQ. The ends were cut back, 0 bases at V and 0 bases at J, with 13 bases in the middle.

This rearrangement joins TRBV5-1 to TRBJ2-6, with D uncertain. The CDR3 loop spans 17 amino acids. V gave up 4 bases and J gave up 2 bases, with 16 bases separating them. From germline, CDR1 is SGHRS and CDR2 YFSETQ. CDR3: CASSLVGWVTGANVLTF. The CDR3 DNA follows: TGCGCCAGCAGCCTAGTTGGGTGGGTCACTGGGGCCAACGTCCTGACTTTC.

This clone was observed a few times. This rearrangement joins TRBV5-4 to TRBJ2-1; perhaps TRBD2 as D (6 bases). Germline V CDR1 and CDR2: SGHNT, YYREEE (reference sequence). This CDR3 contains 15 residues. CDR3 region: CATYSPGDPYNEQFF. The CDR3 DNA is TGTGCTACCTATTCCCCGGGGGACCCCTACAATGAGCAGTTCTTC.

The rearrangement joins TRBV11-2 to TRBJ1-2; D perhaps matches TRBD1 (6 bases). The CDR3 length is 14 residues. Germline V gene data show CDR1 as SGHAT and CDR2 as FQNNGV. Trimming took off 5 bases at V and 0 bases at J, with 10 bases between the two ends. CDR3 in amino acids: CASSPRTANYGYTF. The CDR3, as DNA: TGTGCCAGCAGCCCGCGGACAGCTAACTATGGCTACACCTTC. Drawing the rest from reference TRBV11-2 and TRBJ1-2, the complete variable domain is EAGVAQSPRYKIIEKRQSVAFWCNPISGHATLYWYQQILGQGPKLLIQFQNNGVVDDSQLPKDRFSAERLKGVDSTLKIQPAKLEDSAVYLCASSPRTANYGYTFGSGTRLTVV.